Each of the 30 T cell receptor beta chains below was sequenced from the same sample in a study of a mutant IDH1 vaccine in newly diagnosed glioma. Generated by immunoSEQ multiplex PCR, the TCRdb table keeps only in-frame clones and is missing some. The table shows tens of thousands of clones, with over 65% occurring only once. Time point specified: baseline, week 1 (first vaccination visit). The treatment is: pre-vaccination baseline after standard-of-care therapy. The starting material was PBMCs, obtained from a glioma patient treated with radiotherapy, temozolomide or both. The receptors shown here come from a woman between 35 and 50 years old with glioma.

The V call is TRBV4-1, the J call TRBJ2-5, with D unresolved. Trimming removed 3 bases from V and 0 bases from J, with 11 bases in between. The CDR3 consists of 15 residues. CDR1 MGHRA and CDR2 YSYEKL come from the germline V gene. CDR3 protein: CASSQGTRDQETQYF. The CDR3 DNA is TGCGCCAGCAGCCAGGGTACTCGCGACCAAGAGACCCAGTACTTC.

The V and J genes are TRBV19 and TRBJ2-2, with D perhaps assigned TRBD1 or TRBD2 (5 bases each). The V and J ends lost 4 bases and 0 bases respectively, with 15 bases between them. The CDR3 length is 17 residues. The germline CDR1 and CDR2 sequences are LNHDA and SQIVND (reference sequence). The CDR3 sequence: CASSKDIGTPNTGELFF. As DNA, the CDR3 is TGTGCCAGTAGTAAAGACATCGGGACCCCGAACACCGGGGAGCTGTTTTTT. The complete variable domain, with remaining parts taken from reference TRBV19 and TRBJ2-2, reads DGGITQSPKYLFRKEGQNVTLSCEQNLNHDAMYWYRQDPGQGLRLIYYSQIVNDFQKGDIAEGYSVSREKKESFPLTVTSAQKNPTAFYLCASSKDIGTPNTGELFFGEGSRLTVL.

The table lists this clone with a few counts. The genes are TRBV30 and TRBJ1-1; D unresolved. The CDR3 has 11 residues. The V end lost 3 bases, the J end lost 1 base, and 3 bases lay between the germline ends. Germline values: CDR1 GTSNPN, CDR2 SVGIG (reference sequence). The CDR3 sequence: CAWRRNTEAFF. The CDR3, as DNA: TGTGCCTGGAGGAGGAACACTGAAGCTTTCTTT.

The rearrangement uses TRBV18 and TRBJ2-7; 9 bases line up with TRBD2. Trimming at V came to 2 bases and at J to 1 base, leaving 3 bases not matched to a gene. Germline V lookup: CDR1 KGHSH, CDR2 LQKENI. The CDR3 sequence is 15 residues long. Here the CDR3 reads CASSPTAGGSYEQYF. In DNA form, the CDR3 reads TGTGCCAGCTCACCAACCGCGGGGGGGTCCTACGAGCAGTACTTC.

V is TRBV6-5 and J is TRBJ2-5; the D gene is possibly TRBD2 (7 bases). Germline V gene sequence: CDR1 MNHEY, CDR2 SVGAGI. Trimming removed 6 bases from V and 5 bases from J, with 19 bases in between. The CDR3 totals 15 residues. The CDR3 DNA sequence: TGTGCCAGCAGCCGGGCTAGGAGGGGGGGTGAGACCCAGTACTTC. It codes for CASSRARRGGETQYF.

This chain links TRBV7-8 with TRBJ2-7; D is ambiguous. Germline V gene sequence: CDR1 SGHVS, CDR2 FQNEAQ. The ends were cut back, 2 bases at V and 4 bases at J, with 12 bases in the middle. There are 14 residues in the CDR3. As DNA, the CDR3 is TGTGCCAGCAGCTTAAGGGCTGGTAGATACGAGCAGTACTTC. This codes for CASSLRAGRYEQYF.

This rearrangement joins TRBV20-1 to TRBJ1-2; D is unclear. Trimming stripped 6 bases from V and 10 bases from J, with 6 bases between. The germline gives CDR1 DFQATT, CDR2 SNEGSKA (reference sequence). CDR3 size: 8 residues. The CDR3 DNA follows: TGCAGTGCAGGGCCCTACACCTTC. Amino acid sequence: CSAGPYTF.

The sample holds a few counts of this clone. The genes are TRBV4-3 and TRBJ1-6; weak D call: TRBD1 (5 bases). CDR1 and CDR2 (germline): LGHNA, YSLEER. Trimming removed 0 bases at V and 11 bases at J, with 8 bases between. There are 13 residues in the CDR3. The CDR3 loop reads CASSQEPGTPLHF. The CDR3 DNA is TGCGCCAGCAGCCAAGAGCCAGGGACACCCCTCCACTTT.

The CDR3 coding sequence is TGTGCCAGCAGCGCGTCCCCTTATAATGAAAAACTGTTTTTT. Encoded protein: CASSASPYNEKLFF. The rearrangement links TRBV9 to TRBJ1-4; D gene ambiguous. V gave up 3 bases and J gave up 4 bases, with 10 bases separating them. Germline CDR1 and CDR2: SGDLS and YYNGEE. The CDR3 extends over 14 amino acids.

The chain employs TRBV10-1 and TRBJ1-2; tentatively, D is TRBD1 (5 bases). Germline CDR1 and CDR2: WNHNN and SYGVQD (reference sequence). Trimming removed 6 bases from V and 3 bases from J, with 11 bases in between. This CDR3 has 13 amino acids. This chain's CDR3 is CASSPGGDYGYTF. CDR3 DNA: TGCGCCAGCAGCCCCGGGGGAGACTATGGCTACACCTTC.

The J gene is TRBJ2-7, the V gene TRBV30; possible D gene TRBD2, 5 bases. The CDR3 has 14 residues. Trimming shortened V by 3 bases and J by 0 bases, and 12 bases separated the two germline ends. The germline CDR1 and CDR2 sequences are GTSNPN and SVGIG (reference sequence). This CDR3 is CAWRDRGLSYEQYF. The CDR3 coding sequence is TGTGCCTGGAGAGACCGAGGACTCTCCTACGAGCAGTACTTC.

The chain recombines TRBV4-3 with TRBJ1-4; TRBD1 matches at 9 bases. In germline, CDR1 is LGHNA, CDR2 YSLEER. CDR3 length equals 15 residues. Losses at the gene ends were 0 bases for V and 8 bases for J; bases not matched to a gene: 4. The CDR3 DNA follows: TGCGCCAGCAGCCAAGAGGGCGGACAGGGGGAAAAACTGTTTTTT. It encodes CASSQEGGQGEKLFF.

The V call is TRBV10-2, the J call TRBJ1-2; no reliable D call. The V and J ends lost 3 bases and 1 base respectively, with 6 bases between them. The CDR3 runs to 13 residues. Per the germline V gene, CDR1 is WSHSY and CDR2 is SAAADI. CDR3 sequence: CASSEGGNYGYTF. The CDR3 DNA reads as TGCGCCAGCAGTGAAGGCGGTAACTATGGCTACACCTTC.

The chain has TRBV10-1 and TRBJ1-4; D not certain. Between the trimmed V and J ends, which lost 0 bases and 4 bases, there was a span of 3 bases. The germline CDR1 and CDR2 sequences are WNHNN and SYGVQD (reference sequence). The CDR3 has 13 residues. CDR3 bases: TGCGCCAGCAGTGAGTCTTATAATGAAAAACTGTTTTTT. This codes for CASSESYNEKLFF.

J is TRBJ1-5 and V is TRBV10-2, with D perhaps TRBD1 (5 bases). The V end was cut by 4 bases, the J end by 6 bases, with 10 bases between. This CDR3 has 13 amino acids. Germline CDR1 WSHSY, CDR2 SAAADI. The CDR3: CASSAGGTQPQHF. As DNA, the CDR3 is TGCGCCAGCAGTGCTGGGGGGACTCAGCCCCAGCATTTT.

The chain couples TRBV6-6 to TRBJ2-5; a weak D match, TRBD2 (6 bases). The V end lost 5 bases, the J end lost 7 bases, and 17 bases lay between the germline ends. CDR3 length equals 14 residues. Germline V gives CDR1 MNHNY, CDR2 SVGAGI (reference sequence). CDR3 nucleotides: TGTGCCAGCAGTGCCGATGGGGACTGGGGGACCCAGTACTTC. Translating it yields CASSADGDWGTQYF.

The rearrangement links TRBV10-3 to TRBJ1-2; 10 bases agree with TRBD1. Germline values: CDR1 ENHRY, CDR2 SYGVKD. Trimming removed 3 bases from V and 6 bases from J; junction bases left unmatched: 1. This CDR3 is built from 13 residues. Written as DNA, the CDR3 is TGTGCCATCAGTGAAGGGACAGGGGATGGCTACACCTTC. As protein: CAISEGTGDGYTF.

The chain uses TRBV9 and TRBJ1-6; TRBD1 agrees at 9 bases. This CDR3 has 15 residues. CDR1 and CDR2 from the germline V gene are SGDLS and YYNGEE. The V and J ends lost 3 bases and 9 bases, in that order; junction bases with no gene match: 7. CDR3 in DNA: TGTGCCAGCAGCGACAAACAGGGGGCAGGTTCACCCCTCCACTTT. Translation: CASSDKQGAGSPLHF.

The genes are TRBV19 and TRBJ1-1; no definite D call. The germline V gene encodes CDR1 LNHDA and CDR2 SQIVND (reference sequence). The CDR3 has 14 amino acids. V lost 0 bases and J 2 bases, leaving 7 bases between the germline ends. The CDR3 loop is CASSIDLTNTEAFF. The CDR3 region has the DNA TGTGCCAGTAGTATAGATCTAACCAACACTGAAGCTTTCTTT.

V is TRBV7-2 and J is TRBJ1-1, with D hard to call. The germline V gene has CDR1 SGHTA and CDR2 FQGNSA. The CDR3 loop spans 14 amino acids. V was clipped by 1 base and J by 0 bases, with 6 bases between them. CDR3 nucleotide sequence: TGTGCCAGCAGCTTAGAGATGGTGAACACTGAAGCTTTCTTT. It yields the protein CASSLEMVNTEAFF.

The chain uses TRBV15 and TRBJ2-7; D is unresolved. From germline, CDR1 is LNHNV and CDR2 YYDKDF (reference sequence). The V end was cut by 0 bases, the J end by 5 bases, with 14 bases between. The CDR3 is 15 residues long. The CDR3 bases are TGTGCCACCAGCAGAGATCTATCCCTTAGGGACGAGCAGTACTTC. This encodes CATSRDLSLRDEQYF.

V gene TRBV5-6 combines with J gene TRBJ2-7; D not certain. Germline V gives CDR1 SGHDT, CDR2 YYEEEE. V lost 6 bases and J 0 bases, leaving 10 bases between the germline ends. The CDR3 runs 13 residues. The CDR3 DNA is TGTGCCAGCACTCCCCAGGACTCCTACGAGCAGTACTTC. It translates to CASTPQDSYEQYF.

The chain recombines TRBV13 with TRBJ2-1; 8 nucleotides align to TRBD2. The CDR3 runs to 18 residues. Unmatched junction bases numbered 13, after V lost 6 bases and J lost 0 bases. Germline CDR1 PRHDT, CDR2 FYEKMQ (reference sequence). The CDR3 loop is CASSFSGLAVGSYNEQFF. The CDR3 DNA follows: TGTGCCAGCAGTTTTAGCGGACTAGCCGTTGGCTCCTACAATGAGCAGTTCTTC.

The CDR3 loop is CASSEYDSSTEFF. The CDR3 bases are TGTGCCAGCAGTGAATATGACTCCTCGACGGAGTTCTTC. The chain recombines TRBV25-1 with TRBJ2-1; unclear D gene. Per the germline V gene, CDR1 is MGHDK and CDR2 is SYGVNS. CDR3 length equals 13 residues. Trimming took 0 bases from V and 14 from J, leaving 14 bases between them.

V and J are TRBV10-3 and TRBJ1-5, with 9 bases that match TRBD1. The germline gives CDR1 ENHRY, CDR2 SYGVKD. The CDR3 totals 17 residues. V dropped 0 bases and J dropped 4; count of bases not matched to a gene: 7. CDR3 sequence reads: CAISESGGTGRNQPQHF. The CDR3 coding sequence is TGTGCCATCAGTGAGTCGGGGGGGACAGGGAGAAATCAGCCCCAGCATTTT.

The genes are TRBV4-1 and TRBJ2-7; D remains ambiguous. From germline, CDR1 is MGHRA and CDR2 YSYEKL. Trimming cost V 4 bases and J 6 bases, with 7 bases left between them. The CDR3 runs 11 residues. The chain's CDR3 is CASSRKSEQYF. In DNA form, the CDR3 reads TGCGCCAGCAGCCGAAAGAGCGAGCAGTACTTC.

This clone has just one count. This chain connects TRBV6-6 to TRBJ2-5, with D possibly matching TRBD1 (6 bases). The CDR3 spans 15 residues. CDR1 and CDR2 from the germline V gene are MNHNY and SVGAGI (reference sequence). Trimming shortened V by 6 bases and J by 1 base, and 15 bases separated the two germline ends. In nucleotides, the CDR3 is TGTGCCAGCAGATCGCCGGACAGCTCCCAAGAGACCCAGTACTTC. Residues: CASRSPDSSQETQYF.

This clone was counted once. V is TRBV30 and J is TRBJ1-2; D remains ambiguous. V was cut by 0 bases and J by 0 bases, with 23 bases left in between. The germline V gene has CDR1 GTSNPN and CDR2 SVGIG (reference sequence). The CDR3 contains 19 residues. CDR3 region: CAWSVGLDRLFLANYGYTF. In DNA form, the CDR3 reads TGTGCCTGGAGTGTAGGGTTGGATAGACTCTTCTTAGCTAACTATGGCTACACCTTC.

This chain joins TRBV7-9 and TRBJ1-2; D unresolved. CDR3 length: 11 amino acids. Germline CDR1 reads SEHNR; CDR2 reads FQNEAQ (reference sequence). Between the trimmed V and J ends, which lost 8 bases and 1 base, there was a span of 5 bases. The DNA for the CDR3 is TGTGCCAGCGGCCGTAACTATGGCTACACCTTC. It specifies CASGRNYGYTF.

The rearrangement links TRBV7-9 to TRBJ2-7; 10 nucleotides align to TRBD1. The CDR3 is 16 amino acids. V lost 7 bases to trimming and J lost 3 bases; unmatched junction nucleotides: 12. Germline-derived CDR1 and CDR2 are SEHNR and FQNEAQ (reference sequence). CDR3 sequence reads: CASTRREGTGDYEQYF. The CDR3 nucleotides read TGTGCCAGCACCCGGAGAGAAGGGACAGGGGACTACGAGCAGTACTTC.